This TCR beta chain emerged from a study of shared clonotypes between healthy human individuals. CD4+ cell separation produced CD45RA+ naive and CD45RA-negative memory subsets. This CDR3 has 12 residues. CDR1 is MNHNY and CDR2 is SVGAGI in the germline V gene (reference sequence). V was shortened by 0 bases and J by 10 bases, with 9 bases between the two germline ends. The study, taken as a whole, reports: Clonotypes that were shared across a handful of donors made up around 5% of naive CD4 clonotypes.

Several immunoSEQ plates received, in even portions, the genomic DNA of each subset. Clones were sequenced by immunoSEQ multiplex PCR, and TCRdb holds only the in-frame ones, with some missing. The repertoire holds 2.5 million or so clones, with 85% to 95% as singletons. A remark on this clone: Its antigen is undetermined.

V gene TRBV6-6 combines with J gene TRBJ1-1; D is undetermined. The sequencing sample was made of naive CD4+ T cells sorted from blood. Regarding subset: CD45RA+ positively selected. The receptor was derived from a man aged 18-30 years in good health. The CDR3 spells CASSYSGSRAFF. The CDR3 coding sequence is TGTGCCAGCAGTTACTCGGGCAGCCGAGCTTTCTTT.